A single sample is the source of the 21 T cell receptor beta chains below, sequenced in a study of beta chain features in type 1 diabetes. No cognate antigen is known for these TCRs. Study-level findings and limits: A moderate, significant TCRB CDR3 shortening appeared in type 1 diabetes across four CD4+ subsets.

Of the isolated RNA, all was reverse transcribed, and so the sequenced material was expressed TCRB transcripts. Profiled with immunoSEQ multiplex PCR; TCRdb holds only in-frame clones, not every one. The sample has more than 550,000 clones, over 13% seen once. Material for sequencing was naive CD4+ T cells from blood. The receptors originated from a man younger than 35 with type 1 diabetes.

This clone was detected a few times. The chain combines TRBV7-6 with TRBJ2-1; D is possibly TRBD1 (6 bases). This CDR3 spans 15 amino acids. The V end was cut by 7 bases, the J end by 8 bases, with 21 bases between. Germline V lookup: CDR1 SGHVS, CDR2 FNYEAQ. Here the CDR3 reads CASTPGDWSPHEQFF. In DNA form, the CDR3 reads TGTGCCAGCACCCCAGGGGATTGGAGTCCCCATGAGCAGTTCTTC.

This clone was observed a few times. This rearrangement joins TRBV27 to TRBJ2-1; TRBD2 matches at 7 bases. This CDR3 is 14 amino acids long. The V gene's germline CDR1 is MNHEY and CDR2 SMNVEV (reference sequence). Unmatched junction bases numbered 10, after V lost 2 bases and J lost 12 bases. CDR3 coding DNA: TGTGCCAGCAGTTTAGGGTGGGAGGGCGGGGGGCAGTTCTTC. Translated, it gives CASSLGWEGGGQFF.

This clone was detected a few times. This chain uses TRBV4-1 with TRBJ1-2; weak D call: TRBD1 (5 bases). The V end was cut by 1 base, the J end by 3 bases, with 18 bases between. Looked up from germline, CDR1 is MGHRA and CDR2 is YSYEKL. CDR3 length: 17 amino acids. This chain's CDR3 is CASSQVSTADEDYGYTF. In nucleotides, the CDR3 is TGCGCCAGCAGCCAAGTTTCGACAGCGGATGAGGACTATGGCTACACCTTC.

There are a few counts of this clone. Other DNA sequences within the sample encode an identical CDR3. The genes are TRBV5-1 and TRBJ1-5, with D possibly matching TRBD1 (5 bases). The V and J ends lost 4 bases and 4 bases respectively, with 9 bases between them. This CDR3 is 13 amino acids long. Germline CDR1 is SGHRS and CDR2 is YFSETQ. CDR3 in amino acids: CASSLQGNQPQHF. The CDR3 nucleotides read TGCGCCAGCAGCCTTCAGGGAAATCAGCCCCAGCATTTT.

This clone was seen a handful of times. V is TRBV19 and J is TRBJ2-1; 9 positions match TRBD1. The CDR3 totals 16 residues. V shed 4 bases and J 2 bases; nucleotides not matched to a gene: 6. Germline CDR1 reads LNHDA; CDR2 reads SQIVND (reference sequence). The CDR3 coding sequence is TGTGCCAGTAGTAGAGGGACAGGGACGACCTACAATGAGCAGTTCTTC. It translates to CASSRGTGTTYNEQFF.

This clone was seen only a few times. This chain connects TRBV18 to TRBJ2-1; D is unclear. The germline CDR1 and CDR2 sequences are KGHSH and LQKENI. Trimming pared 2 bases from V and 8 bases from J, leaving 16 bases between. The CDR3 consists of 15 residues. The DNA for the CDR3 is TGTGCCAGCTCACCAGCATCGGCCCTCAGCGATGAGCAGTTCTTC. Its translation: CASSPASALSDEQFF.

The chain employs TRBV9 and TRBJ2-7, with 11 bases aligning to TRBD2. The CDR3 covers 16 residues. Trimming removed 4 bases from V and 1 base from J; junction bases left unmatched: 7. The germline V gene has CDR1 SGDLS and CDR2 YYNGEE. In DNA form, the CDR3 reads TGTGCCAGCAGCCCCGGGACTAGCGGCCCTTCCTACGAGCAGTACTTC. Its protein product is CASSPGTSGPSYEQYF.

The gene calls are TRBV5-1 and TRBJ2-5, with TRBD2 matching over 8 bases. Germline V CDR1 and CDR2: SGHRS, YFSETQ. Trimming cost V 1 base and J 5 bases; bases outside gene matches: 7. The CDR3 has 15 residues. CDR3 DNA: TGCGCCAGCAGCTTGTCGGGAGGGCCGCAGGAGACCCAGTACTTC. This gives the protein CASSLSGGPQETQYF.

The chain joins TRBV18 to TRBJ2-7; TRBD1 or TRBD2 may be the D gene (8 bases each). Trimming cost V 2 bases and J 2 bases, with 16 bases left between them. CDR1 is KGHSH, CDR2 LQKENI, per germline. The CDR3 has 16 residues. The CDR3 DNA follows: TGTGCCAGCTCACCATTAGCGGGACAGGAGACCTACGAGCAGTACTTC. Protein: CASSPLAGQETYEQYF.

A single count supports this clone. The same CDR3 is also encoded by other DNA sequences in this sample. The V call is TRBV6-1, the J call TRBJ2-1; 7 bases are shared with TRBD2. The CDR3 totals 14 residues. V lost 8 bases and J lost 2; bases outside the gene matches: 6. Germline V gene lookup returns CDR1 MNHNS and CDR2 SASEGT. The CDR3 DNA follows: TGTGCCAGCCGGCCTAGCGGCCCCTACAATGAGCAGTTCTTC. Translated: CASRPSGPYNEQFF.

This clone was observed a few times. V usage is TRBV7-9 and J usage is TRBJ2-7, with 11 bases lining up with TRBD1. CDR3 length equals 15 residues. In germline, CDR1 is SEHNR, CDR2 FQNEAQ (reference sequence). The J segment lost 2 bases and the V segment lost 7 bases, leaving 7 bases of the junction unmatched. DNA of the CDR3: TGTGCCAGCACCCGAGGGGGACAGGGGGCCTACGAGCAGTACTTC. Its translation: CASTRGGQGAYEQYF.

This clone was counted a few times. Here the CDR3 DNA reads TGTGCCAGCGGAGCAGGGAGGAACACTGAAGCTTTCTTT. Protein product: CASGAGRNTEAFF. The J gene is TRBJ1-1, the V gene TRBV28, with D possibly being TRBD1 (5 bases). CDR1 and CDR2 (germline): MDHEN, SYDVKM. Deletions cut 8 bases from V and 1 base from J, with 11 bases between. This CDR3 is 13 amino acids long.

This clone was observed a handful of times. This chain joins TRBV28 and TRBJ2-3; D ambiguous. The CDR3 runs 12 residues. The germline CDR1 and CDR2 sequences are MDHEN and SYDVKM. Between the trimmed V and J ends, which lost 3 bases and 5 bases, there was a span of 6 bases. The CDR3 sequence is CASSFVLDTQYF. The CDR3 DNA sequence: TGTGCCAGCAGTTTTGTGTTAGATACGCAGTATTTT.

This chain joins TRBV25-1 and TRBJ2-1, with D unclear. Germline lookup yields CDR1 MGHDK and CDR2 SYGVNS. Between the trimmed V and J ends, which lost 6 bases and 5 bases, there was a span of 5 bases. The CDR3 sequence is 11 residues long. The CDR3, as DNA: TGTGCCAGCAGAAATAACAATGAGCAGTTCTTC. Its protein is CASRNNNEQFF.

This clone was seen more than once but under ten times. The chain joins TRBV4-2 to TRBJ1-6; 9 bases are shared with TRBD1. This CDR3 comprises 15 residues. CDR1 and CDR2 (germline): LGHNA, YNFKEQ. Unmatched junction bases numbered 4, after V lost 4 bases and J lost 6 bases. DNA of the CDR3: TGTGCCAGCAGCCTCGGACAGGGGTCTAATTCACCCCTCCACTTT. Its translation is CASSLGQGSNSPLHF.

The rearrangement links TRBV5-1 to TRBJ2-1, with D unresolved. The length of the CDR3 is 15 residues. Germline CDR1 and CDR2: SGHRS and YFSETQ. The V and J ends lost 2 bases and 0 bases respectively, with 9 bases between them. The CDR3 nucleotides read TGCGCCAGCAGCTTATTTATGAGCTCCTACAATGAGCAGTTCTTC. It codes for CASSLFMSSYNEQFF.

This chain uses TRBV5-1 with TRBJ2-5, with D unclear. The germline CDR1 and CDR2 sequences are SGHRS and YFSETQ. This CDR3 is built from 15 residues. Deletions cut 1 base from V and 1 base from J, with 11 bases between. CDR3 coding DNA: TGCGCCAGCAGCTTGTTGAGTCTTCTCCAAGAGACCCAGTACTTC. This encodes CASSLLSLLQETQYF.

In this sample, this clone turned up a few times. V and J are TRBV5-1 and TRBJ1-1; tentative D call: TRBD1 (5 bases). The CDR3 has 16 residues. Germline V gene data show CDR1 as SGHRS and CDR2 as YFSETQ. The ends were cut back, 0 bases at V and 2 bases at J, with 14 bases in the middle. CDR3 nucleotides: TGCGCCAGCAGCTTGGAATATATAGGGGTCAACACTGAAGCTTTCTTT. Residues: CASSLEYIGVNTEAFF.

The rearrangement joins TRBV7-9 to TRBJ1-2; 7 bases match TRBD1. This CDR3 contains 15 residues. The J segment lost 4 bases and the V segment lost 5 bases, leaving 10 bases of the junction unmatched. Looked up from germline, CDR1 is SEHNR and CDR2 is FQNEAQ (reference sequence). The CDR3 region is CASSPGGGGSYGYTF. CDR3 nucleotides: TGTGCCAGCAGCCCCGGAGGGGGCGGTAGCTATGGCTACACCTTC.

The sample holds a few counts of this clone. The chain employs TRBV30 and TRBJ2-7; weak D call: TRBD2 (6 bases). This CDR3 spans 11 amino acids. Germline CDR1 GTSNPN, CDR2 SVGIG (reference sequence). The V and J ends lost 0 bases and 13 bases respectively, with 13 bases between them. The CDR3 sequence is CAWSVSGENYF. Here the CDR3 DNA reads TGTGCCTGGAGTGTATCGGGGGAGAATTACTTC.

The chain has TRBV30 and TRBJ2-1; D ambiguous. Germline CDR1 is GTSNPN and CDR2 is SVGIG (reference sequence). The CDR3 totals 12 residues. The germline V and J ends were trimmed by 1 base and 4 bases, with 5 bases remaining between them. The CDR3 DNA reads as TGTGCCTGGAGTGCGTTGTACAATGAGCAGTTCTTC. It is translated as CAWSALYNEQFF. The full variable domain, with the rest looked up from reference TRBV30 and TRBJ2-1, is SQTIHQWPATLVQPVGSPLSLECTVEGTSNPNLYWYRQAAGRGLQLLFYSVGIGQISSEVPQNLSASRPQDRQFILSSKKLLLSDSGFYLCAWSALYNEQFFGPGTRLTVL.